Below, 8 T cell receptor beta chains from the same sample are listed, as sequenced in a study of blood T cell repertoires in COVID-19. The protocol was immunoSEQ multiplex PCR, while the TCRdb copy is restricted to in-frame clones and leaves out a portion. The table includes roughly 400,000 clones, 70% to 90% detected once. Sequenced input: PBMCs or T cells enriched from blood (not recorded which). The receptors derive from a woman aged 40 to 50 with acute COVID-19.

J is TRBJ2-1 and V is TRBV3-1 (or the pseudogene TRBV3-2); D not certain. Trimming stripped 5 bases from V and 2 bases from J, with 16 bases between. CDR3 length equals 16 residues. From germline, CDR1 is LGHDT and CDR2 YNNKEL (reference sequence). The CDR3 DNA is TGTGCCAGCAGCGCCCCCGGGTCGAGAACCTACAATGAGCAGTTCTTC. Its translation is CASSAPGSRTYNEQFF.

The chain employs TRBV7-6 and TRBJ2-7; 9 bases align to TRBD1. There are 14 residues in the CDR3. Unmatched junction bases numbered 6, after V lost 4 bases and J lost 5 bases. In germline, CDR1 is SGHVS, CDR2 FNYEAQ. The CDR3 is CASSWGQGNHEQYF. For the CDR3, the DNA is TGTGCCAGCAGCTGGGGACAGGGAAACCACGAGCAGTACTTC.

The genes are TRBV30 and TRBJ1-5, with 9 nucleotides matching TRBD1. CDR3 length: 13 residues. Germline-derived CDR1 and CDR2 are GTSNPN and SVGIG (reference sequence). V lost 7 bases to trimming and J lost 7 bases; unmatched junction nucleotides: 8. This CDR3 is CASGTGFDQPQHF. The CDR3 nucleotides are TGTGCCTCCGGGACAGGGTTTGACCAGCCCCAGCATTTT.

This clone was counted once. This chain links TRBV5-6 with TRBJ1-5; no clear D gene. CDR1 SGHDT and CDR2 YYEEEE come from the germline V gene. V was pared by 3 bases and J by 6 bases, with 13 bases between. The CDR3 extends over 14 amino acids. CDR3 protein: CASSSHEGGQPQHF. The CDR3 bases are TGTGCCAGCAGCTCTCATGAGGGCGGTCAGCCCCAGCATTTT.

V and J are TRBV7-6 and TRBJ2-7; possibly TRBD1 for D (5 bases). Germline V gene sequence: CDR1 SGHVS, CDR2 FNYEAQ. The length of the CDR3 is 16 residues. V shed 5 bases and J shed 4 bases, with 21 bases lying between them. The CDR3 DNA sequence: TGTGCCAGCAGCCCTTCGTCAGGGCTTCCTCCTTACGAGCAGTACTTC. Translation: CASSPSSGLPPYEQYF.

The gene calls are TRBV4-2 and TRBJ2-2, with 11 positions matching TRBD2. This CDR3 region has 18 residues. In germline, CDR1 is LGHNA, CDR2 YNFKEQ. Trimming took 0 bases from V and 2 from J; bases not matched to a gene: 5. The CDR3 spells CASSQDLSGGANTGELFF. The CDR3 DNA reads TGTGCCAGCAGCCAAGATCTTAGCGGGGGGGCTAACACCGGGGAGCTGTTTTTT.

This chain connects TRBV19 to TRBJ1-2, with D hard to call. Per the germline V gene, CDR1 is LNHDA and CDR2 is SQIVND (reference sequence). CDR3 length: 15 residues. V was pared by 3 bases and J by 2 bases, with 13 bases between. The CDR3: CASSISYIWNYGYTF. CDR3 DNA sequence: TGTGCCAGTAGTATCAGTTACATTTGGAACTATGGCTACACCTTC. Complete variable domain (other parts from reference TRBV19 and TRBJ1-2): DGGITQSPKYLFRKEGQNVTLSCEQNLNHDAMYWYRQDPGQGLRLIYYSQIVNDFQKGDIAEGYSVSREKKESFPLTVTSAQKNPTAFYLCASSISYIWNYGYTFGSGTRLTVV.

The rearrangement joins TRBV5-1 to TRBJ1-1, with 8 bases that match TRBD1. V was clipped by 3 bases and J by 7 bases; unmatched bases: 5. CDR1 SGHRS and CDR2 YFSETQ come from the germline V gene. This CDR3 has 13 residues. The CDR3 is CASSSTGGVEAFF. CDR3 nucleotide sequence: TGCGCCAGCAGCTCAACAGGGGGGGTTGAAGCTTTCTTT.